The entry that follows covers one T cell receptor (beta chain) sequence. V was shortened by 6 bases and J by 6 bases, with 12 bases between the two germline ends. There are 13 residues in the CDR3. Germline V gene lookup returns CDR1 MNHEY and CDR2 SVGAGI. PCR amplification relied on 60 Vbeta primers (plus 13 Jbeta primers). Profiling relied on immunoSEQ multiplex PCR, and the TCRdb table lists in-frame clones only, not all of them. The sample has approximately 170,000 clones; 68% are singletons. The entry originates in a study of cytomegalovirus exposure and HLA in healthy donors. The chain couples TRBV6-5 to TRBJ1-5; the D gene is possibly TRBD1 (5 bases). This TCR came from a man aged 45-60 years in good health and CMV-seronegative. The sample was PBMCs. The CDR3 region has the DNA TGTGCCAGCAGGGGCAGGGAGGGTCAGCCCCAGCATTTT. The encoded protein is CASRGREGQPQHF.